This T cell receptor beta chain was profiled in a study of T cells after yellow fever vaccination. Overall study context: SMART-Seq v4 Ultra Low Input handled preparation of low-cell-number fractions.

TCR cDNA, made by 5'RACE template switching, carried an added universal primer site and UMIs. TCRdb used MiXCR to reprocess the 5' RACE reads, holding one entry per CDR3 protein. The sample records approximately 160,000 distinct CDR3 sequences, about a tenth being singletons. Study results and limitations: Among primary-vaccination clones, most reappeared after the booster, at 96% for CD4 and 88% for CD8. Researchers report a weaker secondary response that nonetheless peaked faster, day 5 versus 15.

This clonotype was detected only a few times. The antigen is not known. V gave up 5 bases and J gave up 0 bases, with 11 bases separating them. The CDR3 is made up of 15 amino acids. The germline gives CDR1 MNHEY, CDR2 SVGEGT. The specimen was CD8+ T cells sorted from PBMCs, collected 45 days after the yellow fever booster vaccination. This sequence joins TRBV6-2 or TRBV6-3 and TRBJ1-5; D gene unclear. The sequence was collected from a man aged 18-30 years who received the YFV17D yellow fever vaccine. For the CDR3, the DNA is TGTGCCAGCAGTCCACATGGGAATAGCAATCAGCCCCAGCATTTT. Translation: CASSPHGNSNQPQHF.